The next 9 T cell receptor beta chains were all read from a single sample in a study of regulatory T cells in long-lasting Graves disease. Relying on iRepertoire HTBI primers and Arm-PCR of CDR3 regions, the team built TCR beta libraries. One entry per CDR3 protein results from TCRdb running MiXCR on the multiplex PCR reads. The sample consists of roughly 500,000 distinct CDR3 sequences, about 13% of them appearing once. Time point reported: newly diagnosed GD, antithyroid drugs for less than 3 months. RNA from PBMCs was the source of the TCR library. A further study also used this sample, focusing on T cells in Graves' hyperthyroidism and ophthalmopathy.

Material: peripheral blood mononuclear cells (PBMCs), obtained at new diagnosis, from a patient treated with antithyroid drugs. The origin of the receptors is a man younger than 45 with Graves disease.

This clonotype was found many times. The CDR3 sequence is CASSLYGYEQYF. Here the CDR3 DNA reads TGCGCCAGCAGCTTGTATGGCTACGAGCAGTACTTC. This rearrangement joins TRBV5-1 to TRBJ2-7; no reliable D call. The germline gives CDR1 SGHRS, CDR2 YFSETQ. With 1 base removed from V and 3 bases from J, the gap between germline ends came to 5 bases. This CDR3 has 12 amino acids.

This clonotype has ten or more counts. The chain employs TRBV5-5 and TRBJ2-1; D is possibly TRBD2 (6 bases). V dropped 5 bases and J dropped 0 bases, with 21 bases sitting between them. This CDR3 region has 18 residues. CDR1 SGHKS and CDR2 YYEKEE come from the germline V gene (reference sequence). CDR3 amino acids: CASSWGVSGLSSYNEQFF. The CDR3 DNA is TGTGCCAGCAGTTGGGGGGTTTCGGGGCTGAGCTCCTACAATGAGCAGTTCTTC.

This chain uses TRBV4-1 with TRBJ1-2; 7 bases are a match to TRBD1. The CDR3 is 15 residues long. The germline gives CDR1 MGHRA, CDR2 YSYEKL. V trimming: 4 bases; J trimming: 2 bases; junction bases outside the gene matches: 7. This CDR3 is CASSRQGTENYGYTF. DNA of the CDR3: TGCGCCAGCAGCCGTCAAGGGACAGAGAACTATGGCTACACCTTC.

A note on this clonotype: This clone may be a read error of a much larger clone one base away. The chain combines TRBV27 with TRBJ2-7; 9 bases are shared with TRBD1. Germline V gene sequence: CDR1 MNHEY, CDR2 SMNVEV (reference sequence). The CDR3 extends over 16 amino acids. Here the CDR3 reads CASSKSTGGRGYGQYF. For the CDR3, the DNA is TGTGCCAGCAGCAAATCCACAGGGGGCCGTGGCTACGGGCAGTACTTC.

The J gene is TRBJ2-3, the V gene TRBV19; the D gene could be TRBD1 or TRBD2 (5 bases each). Germline assignment: CDR1 LNHDA and CDR2 SQIVND (reference sequence). V lost 11 bases and J 0 bases, leaving 18 bases between the germline ends. This CDR3 region has 15 residues. CDR3 residues: CAAADPGRSTDTQYF. The CDR3 DNA sequence: TGTGCCGCGGCCGACCCGGGACGGAGCACAGATACGCAGTATTTT.

V usage is TRBV5-5 and J usage is TRBJ1-2, with TRBD1 as a possible D gene (6 bases). This CDR3 is built from 15 residues. In germline, CDR1 is SGHKS, CDR2 YYEKEE (reference sequence). Trimming removed 4 bases at V and 2 bases at J, with 15 bases between. CDR3 region: CASSPFGGVNYGYTF. CDR3 nucleotide sequence: TGTGCCAGCAGCCCGTTCGGGGGCGTGAACTATGGCTACACCTTC.

This clonotype was recorded a few times. The rearrangement uses TRBV24-1 and TRBJ1-1, with unresolved D. The CDR3 loop spans 14 amino acids. V was shortened by 7 bases and J by 1 base, with 12 bases between the two germline ends. The germline CDR1 and CDR2 sequences are KGHDR and SFDVKD. CDR3 loop: CATRTNQGNTEAFF. CDR3 nucleotides: TGTGCCACCAGAACAAACCAAGGGAACACTGAAGCTTTCTTT.

This clonotype was seen at least ten times. V usage is TRBV28 and J usage is TRBJ1-2; D is uncertain. This CDR3 has 15 amino acids. V gave up 7 bases and J gave up 4 bases, with 19 bases separating them. CDR1 is MDHEN and CDR2 is SYDVKM in the germline V gene. CDR3 amino acids: CASIAPRLVSYGYTF. The CDR3 DNA follows: TGTGCCAGCATAGCCCCCCGCCTGGTATCCTATGGCTACACCTTC.

The table lists this clonotype with many counts. This rearrangement joins TRBV13 to TRBJ2-2; a possible D gene is TRBD1 (6 bases). The V end lost 2 bases, the J end lost 4 bases, and 8 bases lay between the germline ends. This CDR3 is built from 14 residues. CDR1 is PRHDT and CDR2 is FYEKMQ in the germline V gene (reference sequence). The CDR3 protein is CASSLQGRTGELFF. Written as DNA, the CDR3 is TGTGCCAGCAGCTTACAGGGGCGCACCGGGGAGCTGTTTTTT.